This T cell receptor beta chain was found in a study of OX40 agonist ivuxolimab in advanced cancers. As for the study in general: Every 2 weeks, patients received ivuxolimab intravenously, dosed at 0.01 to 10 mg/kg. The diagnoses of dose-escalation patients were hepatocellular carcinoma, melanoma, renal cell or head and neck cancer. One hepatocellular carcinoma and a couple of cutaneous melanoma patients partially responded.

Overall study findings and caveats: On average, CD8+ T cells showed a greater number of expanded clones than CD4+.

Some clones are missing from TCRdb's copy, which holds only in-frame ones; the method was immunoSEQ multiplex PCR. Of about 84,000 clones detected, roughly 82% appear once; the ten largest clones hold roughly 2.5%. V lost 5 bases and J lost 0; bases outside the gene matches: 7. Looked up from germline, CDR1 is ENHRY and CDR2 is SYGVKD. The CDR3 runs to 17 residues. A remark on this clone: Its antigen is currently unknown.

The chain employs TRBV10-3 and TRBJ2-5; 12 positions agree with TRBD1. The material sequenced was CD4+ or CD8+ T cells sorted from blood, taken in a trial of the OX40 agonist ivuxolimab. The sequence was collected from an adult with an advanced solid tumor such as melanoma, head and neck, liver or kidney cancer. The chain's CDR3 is CAISSLGQGAYQETQYF. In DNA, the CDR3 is TGTGCCATCAGTTCCCTGGGACAGGGGGCTTACCAAGAGACCCAGTACTTC.